The 25 T cell receptor beta chains in this list originate from one sample, sequenced in a study of ipilimumab plus nivolumab after autologous stem cell transplantation. This table comes from immunoSEQ multiplex PCR, and its TCRdb copy is limited to in-frame clones, with some not included. In the table there are roughly 16,000 clones, around 80% of which are singletons. The sequenced sample was PBMCs, obtained in a trial of ipilimumab plus nivolumab as post-transplant consolidation. The source is a male donor with diffuse large B-cell lymphoma.

The J gene is TRBJ2-7, the V gene TRBV11-3; a weak D match, TRBD1 (7 bases). The CDR3 loop spans 12 amino acids. With 5 bases removed from V and 7 bases from J, the gap between germline ends came to 12 bases. Germline CDR1 is SGHNT and CDR2 is YENEEA. The CDR3 region is CASSGRGDEQYF. CDR3 nucleotides: TGTGCCAGCAGCGGCAGGGGGGATGAGCAGTACTTC.

The chain joins TRBV5-1 to TRBJ2-5, with D possibly TRBD1 on 6 matching bases. The germline gives CDR1 SGHRS, CDR2 YFSETQ. Trimming stripped 6 bases from V and 2 bases from J, with 11 bases between. The CDR3 sequence is 13 residues long. CDR3 protein: CASNPGTQETQYF. The CDR3 DNA reads TGCGCCAGCAACCCCGGGACACAAGAGACCCAGTACTTC.

The chain has TRBV14 and TRBJ1-6; 7 bases are shared with TRBD1. The CDR3 loop spans 14 amino acids. After removal of 3 bases from V and 4 bases from J, the junction contained 0 bases not matched to a gene. The germline CDR1 and CDR2 sequences are SGHDN and FVKESK. The CDR3 sequence: CASSQGQYNSPLHF. The CDR3 nucleotides read TGTGCCAGCAGCCAGGGACAGTATAATTCACCCCTCCACTTT.

V gene TRBV4-3 combines with J gene TRBJ2-2; D remains unclear. Looked up from germline, CDR1 is LGHNA and CDR2 is YSLEER. Trimming cost V 1 base and J 7 bases, with 13 bases left between them. The CDR3 totals 15 residues. The CDR3: CASSQVPDPRGELFF. The CDR3 region has the DNA TGCGCCAGCAGCCAAGTTCCAGACCCACGCGGGGAGCTGTTTTTT.

There are a few counts of this clone. The V and J genes are TRBV5-4 and TRBJ2-3; tentatively, D is TRBD2 (7 bases). V shed 3 bases and J shed 2 bases, with 19 bases lying between them. The germline V gene has CDR1 SGHNT and CDR2 YYREEE (reference sequence). This CDR3 is built from 17 residues. The CDR3 spells CASSSGGGGGYTDTQYF. The CDR3 DNA sequence: TGTGCCAGCAGCTCTGGCGGCGGCGGGGGCTACACAGATACGCAGTATTTT.

The gene calls are TRBV5-1 and TRBJ1-4; 9 bases fit TRBD1. This CDR3 has 15 residues. CDR1 is SGHRS, CDR2 YFSETQ, per germline. V gave up 5 bases and J gave up 6 bases; unmatched junction bases: 8. Here the CDR3 DNA reads TGCGCCAGCAGGGCTACAGGGGGCGAGCATGAAAAACTGTTTTTT. It yields the protein CASRATGGEHEKLFF.

The rearrangement joins TRBV30 to TRBJ1-1; 8 positions match TRBD1. The J segment lost 7 bases and the V segment lost 2 bases, leaving 3 bases of the junction unmatched. The CDR3 loop spans 12 amino acids. Looked up from germline, CDR1 is GTSNPN and CDR2 is SVGIG (reference sequence). The DNA for the CDR3 is TGTGCCTGGAGTAATACAGGGGGTGAAGCTTTCTTT. It codes for CAWSNTGGEAFF.

There are a few counts of this clone. The rearrangement joins TRBV28 to TRBJ1-6; no clear D. The CDR3 extends over 14 amino acids. Trimming took 10 bases from V and 9 from J, leaving 19 bases between them. Germline V gives CDR1 MDHEN, CDR2 SYDVKM. For the CDR3, the DNA is TGTGCCACCAGAACGGGTCAGCAATTTTCACCCCTCCACTTT. Residues: CATRTGQQFSPLHF. The entire variable domain, with the rest obtained from reference TRBV28 and TRBJ1-6, is as follows: DVKVTQSSRYLVKRTGEKVFLECVQDMDHENMFWYRQDPGLGLRLIYFSYDVKMKEKGDIPEGYSVSREKKERFSLILESASTNQTSMYLCATRTGQQFSPLHFGNGTRLTVT.

This clone appeared a few times. V is TRBV6-1 and J is TRBJ1-1, with D perhaps matching TRBD1 (6 bases). Germline lookup yields CDR1 MNHNS and CDR2 SASEGT. The V end was cut by 6 bases, the J end by 0 bases, with 14 bases between. This CDR3 has 15 residues. The CDR3 reads CASSYTGTLNTEAFF. CDR3 nucleotide sequence: TGTGCCAGCAGCTATACCGGGACATTGAACACTGAAGCTTTCTTT.

This chain connects TRBV29-1 to TRBJ1-1, with 7 bases identical to TRBD1. Unmatched junction bases numbered 8, after V lost 5 bases and J lost 5 bases. CDR3 size: 13 residues. Germline CDR1 SQVTM, CDR2 ANQGSEA. CDR3 nucleotides: TGCAGCGTTCCCTCGACAGGGAGTACTGAAGCTTTCTTT. This codes for CSVPSTGSTEAFF. Full variable domain (remainder filled in from reference TRBV29-1 and TRBJ1-1): SAVISQKPSRDICQRGTSLTIQCQVDSQVTMMFWYRQQPGQSLTLIATANQGSEATYESGFVIDKFPISRPNLTFSTLTVSNMSPEDSSIYLCSVPSTGSTEAFFGQGTRLTVV.

The J gene is TRBJ2-5, the V gene TRBV7-2; tentatively, D is TRBD2 (5 bases). The DNA end favors TRBJ2-7, so the J call may be wrong. Germline-derived CDR1 and CDR2 are SGHTA and FQGNSA. This CDR3 region has 13 residues. The CDR3 loop is CASSLSGEYEQYF. Written as DNA, the CDR3 is TGTGCCAGCAGCTTGTCCGGGGAGTACGAGCAGTACTTC.

The V call is TRBV19, the J call TRBJ1-1; D remains unclear. In germline, CDR1 is LNHDA, CDR2 SQIVND (reference sequence). The length of the CDR3 is 11 residues. The V end lost 1 base, the J end lost 5 bases, and 2 bases lay between the germline ends. CDR3 coding DNA: TGTGCCAGTAGTATAGTTACTGAAGCTTTCTTT. Translation gives CASSIVTEAFF.

This clone ranks as medium-sized. This same CDR3 is encoded by further DNA sequences in the sample. The rearrangement uses TRBV19 and TRBJ2-7, with TRBD2 matching over 7 bases. CDR3 length: 12 amino acids. Unmatched junction bases numbered 5, after V lost 8 bases and J lost 4 bases. Germline CDR1 reads LNHDA; CDR2 reads SQIVND (reference sequence). CDR3 nucleotides: TGTGCCAGTTCACCGGGGGGATACGAGCAGTACTTC. Translated: CASSPGGYEQYF.

The chain links TRBV12-5 to TRBJ1-5, with D maybe TRBD1 (5 bases). The CDR3 runs to 18 residues. The V gene lost 5 bases and the J gene lost 0 bases, with 20 bases spanning the gap. Germline CDR1 LGHNT, CDR2 FRNRAP. CDR3 amino acids: CASGNLTNRDSSNQPQHF. CDR3 in DNA: TGTGCTAGTGGTAATTTGACCAACAGAGACAGTAGCAATCAGCCCCAGCATTTT.

This chain uses TRBV28 with TRBJ2-3; D is ambiguous. The CDR3 has 13 amino acids. The V gene's germline CDR1 is MDHEN and CDR2 SYDVKM. Trimming took off 6 bases at V and 2 bases at J, with 9 bases between the two ends. The CDR3 DNA sequence: TGTGCCAGCAGCGAGTACACCACAGATACGCAGTATTTT. Its translation is CASSEYTTDTQYF.

In its sample, this clone was seen once. V usage is TRBV5-6 and J usage is TRBJ2-5; no definite D call. The end of the DNA is better explained by TRBJ2-7, so the J call may be wrong. Germline CDR1 SGHDT, CDR2 YYEEEE. The CDR3 covers 14 residues. DNA of the CDR3: TGTGCCAGCAGCTTGGCCGGCCACTCCTACGAGCAGTACTTC. Protein sequence: CASSLAGHSYEQYF.

This clone was seen more than once but under ten times. The chain employs TRBV7-9 and TRBJ1-6; D remains unclear. Trimming stripped 1 base from V and 7 bases from J, with 8 bases between. The V gene's germline CDR1 is SEHNR and CDR2 FQNEAQ (reference sequence). This CDR3 is built from 14 residues. The CDR3 here is CASSLGVLNSPLHF. In nucleotides, the CDR3 is TGTGCCAGCAGCTTAGGTGTTTTGAATTCACCCCTCCACTTT.

The V gene is TRBV28, the J gene TRBJ1-1; 7 bases are shared with TRBD1. This CDR3 contains 12 residues. V gave up 7 bases and J gave up 6 bases; unmatched junction bases: 5. Germline lookup yields CDR1 MDHEN and CDR2 SYDVKM. This CDR3 reads CASTFQGAEAFF. The CDR3 region has the DNA TGTGCCAGCACCTTCCAGGGGGCTGAAGCTTTCTTT.

Comment on this clone: Other DNA variants within this sample encode the same CDR3. The rearrangement links TRBV19 to TRBJ2-7, with D uncertain. CDR3 size: 12 residues. Germline V gene data show CDR1 as LNHDA and CDR2 as SQIVND (reference sequence). V was shortened by 5 bases and J by 7 bases, with 12 bases between the two germline ends. The CDR3 DNA reads TGTGCCAGTAGTCCGGGTGGGTATGAGCAGTACTTC. It codes for CASSPGGYEQYF.

The rearrangement joins TRBV5-4 to TRBJ2-7, with D possibly being TRBD1 (6 bases). The CDR3 is 15 residues long. Trimming cost V 5 bases and J 2 bases, with 17 bases left between them. In germline, CDR1 is SGHNT, CDR2 YYREEE (reference sequence). The CDR3 DNA is TGTGCCAGCAGGCTACAGGGTTTTTCCGCCTACGAGCAGTACTTC. Translation gives CASRLQGFSAYEQYF.

The chain uses TRBV19 and TRBJ1-6; TRBD1 is a possible D gene (5 bases). V was clipped by 6 bases and J by 5 bases, with 14 bases between them. The CDR3 is 15 residues long. Germline V CDR1 and CDR2: LNHDA, SQIVND (reference sequence). This CDR3 is CASSQQEGNNSPLHF. The CDR3 DNA is TGTGCCAGTAGCCAACAGGAAGGGAATAATTCACCCCTCCACTTT.

The CDR3 loop reads CASSLSGTSTDTQYF. The CDR3 DNA follows: TGCGCCAGCAGCTTGTCAGGGACTAGCACAGATACGCAGTATTTT. V gene TRBV5-1 combines with J gene TRBJ2-3; D might be TRBD2 (6 bases). This CDR3 is 15 amino acids long. Germline CDR1 reads SGHRS; CDR2 reads YFSETQ. The ends were cut back, 1 base at V and 0 bases at J, with 9 bases in the middle.

Turning to this clone: Other DNA sequences in the same sample also yield this CDR3. This CDR3 reads CASSPSGANVLTF. The CDR3 DNA reads as TGTGCCAGCAGCCCTTCTGGGGCCAACGTCCTGACTTTC. The V call is TRBV27, the J call TRBJ2-6; D uncertain. The V end was cut by 6 bases, the J end by 1 base, with 4 bases between. CDR3 length equals 13 residues. Germline assignment: CDR1 MNHEY and CDR2 SMNVEV (reference sequence).

The chain couples TRBV29-1 to TRBJ2-1; either TRBD1 or TRBD2 may fit D (6 bases each). Germline values: CDR1 SQVTM, CDR2 ANQGSEA. This CDR3 spans 15 amino acids. Trimming left V 7 bases short and J 4 bases short, with 20 bases between. The CDR3 protein is CSARGGIRSYNEQFF. The CDR3 DNA sequence: TGCAGCGCCCGAGGGGGGATTAGAAGTTACAATGAGCAGTTCTTC.

This clone was detected once. The chain links TRBV19 to TRBJ1-5; D unresolved. The CDR3 spans 12 residues. Between the trimmed V and J ends, which lost 8 bases and 5 bases, there was a span of 10 bases. Germline V gene data show CDR1 as LNHDA and CDR2 as SQIVND (reference sequence). As DNA, the CDR3 is TGTGCCAGTGCTTGGGCCGATCAGCCCCAGCATTTT. This translates into CASAWADQPQHF. Combining the CDR3 with reference TRBV19 and TRBJ1-5 gives the whole variable domain DGGITQSPKYLFRKEGQNVTLSCEQNLNHDAMYWYRQDPGQGLRLIYYSQIVNDFQKGDIAEGYSVSREKKESFPLTVTSAQKNPTAFYLCASAWADQPQHFGDGTRLSIL.